These 29 T cell receptor beta chains share one sample of origin, sequenced in a study of Ad26.COV2.S vaccination and SARS-CoV-2 variants. Method: immunoSEQ multiplex PCR; TCRdb's copy keeps in-frame clones and lacks some. The sample consists of roughly 350,000 clones, 86% of them appearing once. Treatment in this sample: about 20 received Ad26.COV2.S at low or high dose, single or two shots; several received placebo; per-sample allocation not given. Day 63 after the first vaccine or placebo injection was the time point for sampling. This sample comprised peripheral blood, obtained in a trial of Ad26.COV2.S vaccine versus placebo. All receptors derive from a person aged 18-65 years who received the Ad26.COV2.S COVID-19 vaccine or a placebo.

The J gene is TRBJ1-2, the V gene TRBV6-6, with TRBD1 identical over 8 bases. With V trimmed by 5 bases and J by 6 bases, 5 bases remained unmatched. CDR3 size: 13 residues. Per the germline V gene, CDR1 is MNHNY and CDR2 is SVGAGI (reference sequence). The CDR3 protein is CASSQGALDGYTF. CDR3 sequence (DNA): TGTGCCAGCAGTCAGGGGGCTCTTGATGGCTACACCTTC.

The rearrangement links TRBV3-1 (or the pseudogene TRBV3-2) to TRBJ1-5; 9 bases match TRBD1. After removal of 0 bases from V and 4 bases from J, the junction contained 7 bases not matched to a gene. The CDR3 loop spans 17 amino acids. CDR1 LGHDT and CDR2 YNNKEL come from the germline V gene (reference sequence). This chain's CDR3 is CASSQDLRQGVNQPQHF. The CDR3 DNA is TGTGCCAGCAGCCAAGACTTAAGACAGGGGGTAAATCAGCCCCAGCATTTT.

The chain joins TRBV7-2 to TRBJ2-5; D gene uncertain. Looked up from germline, CDR1 is SGHTA and CDR2 is FQGNSA. V lost 0 bases, J lost 2 bases, and 28 bases lay in between. The CDR3 totals 21 residues. The chain's CDR3 is CASSLASLRNFVRTEQETQYF. The CDR3 region has the DNA TGTGCCAGCAGCTTAGCCTCATTGAGAAATTTCGTCAGGACCGAGCAAGAGACCCAGTACTTC.

The chain uses TRBV7-3 and TRBJ2-2; possible D gene TRBD1, 7 bases. CDR1 is SGHTA, CDR2 FQGTGA, per germline. This CDR3 region has 15 residues. The V end was cut by 5 bases, the J end by 0 bases, with 10 bases between. CDR3 DNA: TGTGCCAGCAGCCGCGGGACAGCGAACACCGGGGAGCTGTTTTTT. It is translated as CASSRGTANTGELFF.

The table lists this clone with a count of one. This chain connects TRBV19 to TRBJ2-1; TRBD2 matches at 13 bases. The CDR3 consists of 17 residues. In germline, CDR1 is LNHDA, CDR2 SQIVND (reference sequence). V shed 5 bases and J 1 base; nucleotides not matched to a gene: 5. CDR3 DNA: TGTGCCAGTAGTCCCCGGACTAGCGGGGGTTCCTACAATGAGCAGTTCTTC. Protein: CASSPRTSGGSYNEQFF.

The V gene is TRBV5-1, the J gene TRBJ1-2; D unclear. V was cut by 4 bases and J by 4 bases, with 11 bases left in between. Germline values: CDR1 SGHRS, CDR2 YFSETQ. This CDR3 has 13 residues. The CDR3 bases are TGCGCCAGCAGCCCGGACGGAAGCTATGGCTACACCTTC. Encoded protein: CASSPDGSYGYTF.

The CDR3 sequence is CASRIGKQVLLTEAFF. Written as DNA, the CDR3 is TGTGCCAGCAGAATAGGGAAACAGGTATTGTTAACTGAAGCTTTCTTT. The chain joins TRBV28 to TRBJ1-1; tentative D call: TRBD1 (5 bases). The germline V gene encodes CDR1 MDHEN and CDR2 SYDVKM. Trimming took 6 bases from V and 5 from J, leaving 22 bases between them. CDR3 length equals 16 residues.

This chain joins TRBV6-6 and TRBJ1-1; D gene uncertain. The ends were cut back, 2 bases at V and 1 base at J, with 11 bases in the middle. Germline V lookup: CDR1 MNHNY, CDR2 SVGAGI (reference sequence). The CDR3 loop spans 15 amino acids. DNA of the CDR3: TGTGCCAGCAGTTACGGGAAGACGAAGAACACTGAAGCTTTCTTT. Encoded protein: CASSYGKTKNTEAFF.

In its sample, this clone was seen a few times. The chain carries TRBV4-3 and TRBJ2-1, with D possibly being TRBD2 (5 bases). Looked up from germline, CDR1 is LGHNA and CDR2 is YSLEER. With 3 bases removed from V and 3 bases from J, the gap between germline ends came to 15 bases. The CDR3 has 16 amino acids. Here the CDR3 reads CASSQASGRYYNEQFF. CDR3 in DNA: TGCGCCAGCAGCCAGGCAAGCGGACGGTACTACAATGAGCAGTTCTTC.

The V and J genes are TRBV19 and TRBJ2-2; a possible D gene is TRBD2 (6 bases). CDR3 length: 15 residues. CDR1 and CDR2 (germline): LNHDA, SQIVND (reference sequence). Trimming cost V 1 base and J 0 bases, with 6 bases left between them. CDR3 sequence (DNA): TGTGCCAGTAGTATAGGGGGGGCGAACACCGGGGAGCTGTTTTTT. It is translated as CASSIGGANTGELFF.

The chain recombines TRBV7-9 with TRBJ2-1; either TRBD1 or TRBD2 may supply D (5 bases each). The CDR3 sequence is 15 residues long. V gave up 4 bases and J gave up 2 bases, with 12 bases separating them. Looked up from germline, CDR1 is SEHNR and CDR2 is FQNEAQ (reference sequence). The CDR3 DNA reads TGTGCCAGCAGCTCTTCCGGGACCACCTACAATGAGCAGTTCTTC. The encoded protein is CASSSSGTTYNEQFF.

This chain links TRBV28 with TRBJ1-5; 8 bases are a match to TRBD1. Unmatched junction bases numbered 6, after V lost 3 bases and J lost 5 bases. The germline gives CDR1 MDHEN, CDR2 SYDVKM. The CDR3 runs 15 residues. CDR3 in DNA: TGTGCCAGCAGTTTCCCATCGACAGGGGATCAGCCCCAGCATTTT. As protein: CASSFPSTGDQPQHF.

The V call is TRBV7-2, the J call TRBJ1-1; D ambiguous. V lost 3 bases, J lost 0 bases, and 17 bases lay in between. Germline assignment: CDR1 SGHTA and CDR2 FQGNSA. This CDR3 has 17 residues. The CDR3 loop reads CASSFTDSTRMNTEAFF. The CDR3 DNA reads as TGTGCCAGCAGCTTTACGGATTCGACAAGAATGAACACTGAAGCTTTCTTT.

The V call is TRBV28, the J call TRBJ1-4, with D unresolved. Trimming stripped 1 base from V and 3 bases from J, with 6 bases between. The germline V gene has CDR1 MDHEN and CDR2 SYDVKM. The CDR3 extends over 14 amino acids. The CDR3 here is CASSLLAANEKLFF. In nucleotides, the CDR3 is TGTGCCAGCAGTTTATTGGCGGCTAATGAAAAACTGTTTTTT.

The gene calls are TRBV27 and TRBJ1-1, with D possibly being TRBD1 (6 bases). Trimming took 1 base from V and 3 from J, leaving 12 bases between them. Per the germline V gene, CDR1 is MNHEY and CDR2 is SMNVEV (reference sequence). CDR3 length equals 15 residues. The CDR3 reads CASSLYGGPHTEAFF. The CDR3, as DNA: TGTGCCAGCAGTTTATACGGGGGGCCCCACACTGAAGCTTTCTTT.

The chain combines TRBV2 with TRBJ2-1; 12 bases are a match to TRBD2. The CDR3 sequence is 15 residues long. CDR1 is SNHLY and CDR2 is FYNNEI in the germline V gene. The V segment lost 2 bases and the J segment 9 bases; nucleotides outside the gene matches: 5. The DNA of the CDR3 is TGTGCCAGCAGTGAACTAGCGGGGGGGCGCGGTGAGCAGTTCTTC. This translates into CASSELAGGRGEQFF.

This chain uses TRBV3-1 (or the pseudogene TRBV3-2) with TRBJ1-3, with TRBD1 identical over 8 bases. The CDR3 length is 15 residues. V trimming: 5 bases; J trimming: 4 bases; junction bases outside the gene matches: 7. The V gene's germline CDR1 is LGHDT and CDR2 YNNKEL (reference sequence). The CDR3 DNA reads as TGTGCCAGCAGCTTTTCCCGGGACAGGGGAAACACCATATATTTT. This encodes CASSFSRDRGNTIYF.

The chain is built from TRBV7-9 and TRBJ2-2; D is uncertain. CDR3 length: 17 amino acids. The ends were cut back, 5 bases at V and 0 bases at J, with 16 bases in the middle. The germline CDR1 and CDR2 sequences are SEHNR and FQNEAQ (reference sequence). CDR3 loop: CASSGWSGASNTGELFF. Here the CDR3 DNA reads TGTGCCAGCAGCGGTTGGTCGGGTGCATCGAACACCGGGGAGCTGTTTTTT.

The J gene is TRBJ1-1, the V gene TRBV29-1; no clear D gene. The CDR3 has 12 amino acids. The V gene lost 5 bases and the J gene lost 1 base, with 8 bases spanning the gap. The germline gives CDR1 SQVTM, CDR2 ANQGSEA. The CDR3 protein is CSVLSGNTEAFF. CDR3 in DNA: TGCAGCGTTTTGAGCGGGAACACTGAAGCTTTCTTT.

This clone was seen only a few times. The gene calls are TRBV6-5 and TRBJ2-7; D not resolved. The CDR3 is 14 amino acids. Trimming removed 0 bases from V and 2 bases from J, with 8 bases in between. Germline V lookup: CDR1 MNHEY, CDR2 SVGAGI. The CDR3 bases are TGTGCCAGCAGTTACTCTCCAGCAACCTACGAGCAGTACTTC. It specifies CASSYSPATYEQYF.

This chain links TRBV6-5 with TRBJ2-1; D is ambiguous. The V end lost 7 bases, the J end lost 0 bases, and 10 bases lay between the germline ends. Germline CDR1 is MNHEY and CDR2 is SVGAGI. CDR3 size: 14 residues. The CDR3 DNA is TGTGCCAGCACTCCAGTACGCTCCTACAATGAGCAGTTCTTC. Translated, it gives CASTPVRSYNEQFF.

The V call is TRBV7-3, the J call TRBJ2-1; D might be TRBD2 (6 bases). This CDR3 comprises 12 residues. Per germline, CDR1 SGHTA and CDR2 FQGTGA. The V end lost 8 bases, the J end lost 5 bases, and 10 bases lay between the germline ends. CDR3 in DNA: TGTGCCAGCGAGGGACTGGACAATGAGCAGTTCTTC. This translates into CASEGLDNEQFF.

V usage is TRBV28 and J usage is TRBJ1-3; 10 bases are a match to TRBD1. This CDR3 is built from 14 residues. Per the germline V gene, CDR1 is MDHEN and CDR2 is SYDVKM. J lost 4 bases, V lost 8 bases, and 5 bases had no gene match. CDR3 coding DNA: TGTGCCAGCGAGACAGGGGGCCCGGGAAACACCATATATTTT. This codes for CASETGGPGNTIYF.

The chain is built from TRBV19 and TRBJ2-5; 7 bases are shared with TRBD1. Trimming cost V 4 bases and J 2 bases; bases outside gene matches: 7. The CDR3 sequence is 15 residues long. Germline CDR1 and CDR2: LNHDA and SQIVND (reference sequence). CDR3 sequence (DNA): TGTGCCAGTAGTAATGGGGACAGAGTTCAAGAGACCCAGTACTTC. It encodes CASSNGDRVQETQYF.

In this sample, this clone turned up a few times. The chain joins TRBV28 to TRBJ1-3; D is perhaps TRBD1 (5 bases). The CDR3 is 16 residues long. The germline V and J ends were trimmed by 3 bases and 0 bases, with 12 bases remaining between them. The germline CDR1 and CDR2 sequences are MDHEN and SYDVKM. CDR3 amino acids: CASSFHGGGSGNTIYF. The CDR3 nucleotides are TGTGCCAGCAGTTTCCACGGGGGGGGCTCTGGAAACACCATATATTTT.

V is TRBV7-2 and J is TRBJ1-5, with a weak D call TRBD1 (6 bases). This CDR3 is 15 amino acids long. Germline lookup yields CDR1 SGHTA and CDR2 FQGNSA. V dropped 5 bases and J dropped 5 bases, with 16 bases sitting between them. CDR3 nucleotide sequence: TGTGCCAGCAGCCCCGGACAGCGTCGGTATCAGCCCCAGCATTTT. Residues: CASSPGQRRYQPQHF.

The rearrangement uses TRBV30 and TRBJ1-2, with D tentatively TRBD1 (5 bases). The CDR3 contains 14 residues. Trimming took 3 bases from V and 7 from J, leaving 18 bases between them. Germline CDR1 reads GTSNPN; CDR2 reads SVGIG (reference sequence). In DNA form, the CDR3 reads TGTGCCTGGAGAATAGAGGCAGGGATTTTTGGCTACACCTTC. Protein product: CAWRIEAGIFGYTF.

The chain combines TRBV28 with TRBJ1-2; D is undetermined. CDR1 and CDR2 from the germline V gene are MDHEN and SYDVKM. The CDR3 runs 13 residues. The V end lost 2 bases, the J end lost 4 bases, and 8 bases lay between the germline ends. CDR3 bases: TGTGCCAGCAGTTTAAAGGAGGGCTATGGCTACACCTTC. Translating gives CASSLKEGYGYTF.

This chain links TRBV7-2 with TRBJ1-5; 10 bases fit TRBD1. CDR3 length equals 17 residues. V was pared by 0 bases and J by 2 bases, with 4 bases of the junction left unmatched. Germline values: CDR1 SGHTA, CDR2 FQGNSA. CDR3 sequence: CASSLATGGVGNQPQHF. The CDR3 nucleotides are TGTGCCAGCAGCTTAGCGACAGGGGGCGTGGGCAATCAGCCCCAGCATTTT. The full variable domain, with the rest looked up from reference TRBV7-2 and TRBJ1-5, is GAGVSQSPSNKVTEKGKDVELRCDPISGHTALYWYRQSLGQGLEFLIYFQGNSAPDKSGLPSDRFSAERTGGSVSTLTIQRTQQEDSAVYLCASSLATGGVGNQPQHFGDGTRLSIL.